The entry that follows covers one TCR beta chain sequence. Antigen specificity is unknown. The data stem from a study of blood T cells in healthy people across ages. Study-level results: The recorded TCR beta diversity per million T cells decreased in a roughly linear manner with age.

Combining a sample-barcoded 5' primer with a J-beta primer mix, a second PCR ran for roughly 6 to 12 cycles. With 12 random nucleotides, a template-switch adaptor tagged each individual cDNA molecule. Via MiXCR, TCRdb re-called the 5' RACE reads, giving one row per CDR3 protein. The profile shows roughly 800,000 distinct CDR3 sequences, 50% to 65% of them singletons. CDR1 and CDR2 (germline): MDHEN, SYDVKM. This CDR3 spans 12 amino acids. Trimming stripped 3 bases from V and 8 bases from J, with 7 bases between. The genes are TRBV28 and TRBJ1-4; D uncertain. This TCR was recovered from an older man in good health. The sample consisted of blood. This CDR3 is CASSLGPEKLFF. Written as DNA, the CDR3 is TGTGCCAGCAGTTTGGGCCCAGAAAAACTGTTTTTT.